Reported below is one TCR beta chain. Produced via immunoSEQ multiplex PCR; TCRdb's table is partial and in-frame only. This sample has 150,000 to 200,000 clones, with more than 85% found just once. The source of the sample is a study of T cell responses to AZD1222 COVID-19 vaccine. The V gene lost 4 bases and the J gene lost 11 bases, with 14 bases spanning the gap. Germline-derived CDR1 and CDR2 are MNHEY and SMNVEV (reference sequence). The CDR3 is made up of 12 amino acids. This sequence was found in an adult in good health. The J gene is TRBJ1-1, the V gene TRBV27; D perhaps matches TRBD1 (6 bases). Specimen: peripheral blood, collected on day 0 of AZD1222 vaccination. CDR3 DNA sequence: TGTGCCAGCAGTTCAATGGGGGGCAGGGCTTTCTTT. Residues: CASSSMGGRAFF.